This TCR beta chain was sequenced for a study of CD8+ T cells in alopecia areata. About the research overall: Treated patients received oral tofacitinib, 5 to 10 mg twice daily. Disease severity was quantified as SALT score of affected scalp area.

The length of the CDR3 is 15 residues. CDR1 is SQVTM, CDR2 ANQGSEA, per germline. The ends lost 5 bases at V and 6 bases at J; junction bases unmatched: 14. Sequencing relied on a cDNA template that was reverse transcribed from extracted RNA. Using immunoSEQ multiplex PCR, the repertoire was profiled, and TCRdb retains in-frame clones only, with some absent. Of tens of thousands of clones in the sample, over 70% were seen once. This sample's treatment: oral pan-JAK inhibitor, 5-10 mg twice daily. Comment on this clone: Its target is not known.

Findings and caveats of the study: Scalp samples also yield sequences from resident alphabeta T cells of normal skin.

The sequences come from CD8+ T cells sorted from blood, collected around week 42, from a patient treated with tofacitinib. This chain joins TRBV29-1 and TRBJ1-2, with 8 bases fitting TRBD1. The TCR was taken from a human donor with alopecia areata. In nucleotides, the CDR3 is TGCAGCGTTCCCCCCGTAAAGACAGGGGATAATGGCTACACCTTC. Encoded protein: CSVPPVKTGDNGYTF.